The clone carrying this T cell receptor beta chain was observed many times. Its antigen is unidentified. This sample stems from a study of Graves' ophthalmopathy and Graves' hyperthyroidism. Across the study: Peripheral blood sampling occurred at initial diagnosis, before any treatment. Notes on the study in general: Prediction of ophthalmopathy progression reached 70.59% sensitivity and around 76% specificity. Blood was where most expanded thyroid clonotypes above 0.001 frequency also turned up.

Other autoimmune diseases, uncontrolled infections, pregnancy and lactation each led to patient exclusion. For repertoire sequencing, the TCR beta CDR3 regions were amplified from RNA transcripts. Second-round multiplex PCR came after a first-round RT-PCR that employed HTBI primers. TCRdb re-called the multiplex PCR reads through MiXCR, storing one row per CDR3 protein. The data hold some 360,000 distinct CDR3 sequences, with roughly a sixth observed a single time. The specimen sequenced was peripheral blood. The sequence was obtained from an adult woman with stable Graves' hyperthyroidism.

CDR3 nucleotide sequence: TGTGCCAGCAGCTTAGGTTCCCTTAGGGACAGGGGGCTGCGAGGGCGGAACACTGAAGCTTTCTTT. This sequence encodes CASSLGSLRDRGLRGRNTEAFF. The chain is built from TRBV7-9 and TRBJ1-1, with 12 bases matching TRBD1. V lost 1 base and J lost 1; bases outside the gene matches: 19. Germline assignment: CDR1 SEHNR and CDR2 FQNEAQ (reference sequence). The CDR3 is 22 amino acids.